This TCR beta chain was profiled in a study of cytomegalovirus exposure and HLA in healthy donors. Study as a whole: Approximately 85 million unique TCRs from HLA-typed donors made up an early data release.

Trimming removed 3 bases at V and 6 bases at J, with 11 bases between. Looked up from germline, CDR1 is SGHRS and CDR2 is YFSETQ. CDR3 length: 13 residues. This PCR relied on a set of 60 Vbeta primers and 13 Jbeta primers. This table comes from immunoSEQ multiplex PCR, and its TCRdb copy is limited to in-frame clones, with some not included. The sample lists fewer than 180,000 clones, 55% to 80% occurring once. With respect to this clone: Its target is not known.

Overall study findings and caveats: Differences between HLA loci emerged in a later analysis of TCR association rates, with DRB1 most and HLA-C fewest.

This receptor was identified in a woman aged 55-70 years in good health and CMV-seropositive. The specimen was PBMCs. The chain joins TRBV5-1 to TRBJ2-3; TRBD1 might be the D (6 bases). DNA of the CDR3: TGCGCCAGCAGCTCCCTTCAGGGGGATACGCAGTATTTT. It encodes CASSSLQGDTQYF.